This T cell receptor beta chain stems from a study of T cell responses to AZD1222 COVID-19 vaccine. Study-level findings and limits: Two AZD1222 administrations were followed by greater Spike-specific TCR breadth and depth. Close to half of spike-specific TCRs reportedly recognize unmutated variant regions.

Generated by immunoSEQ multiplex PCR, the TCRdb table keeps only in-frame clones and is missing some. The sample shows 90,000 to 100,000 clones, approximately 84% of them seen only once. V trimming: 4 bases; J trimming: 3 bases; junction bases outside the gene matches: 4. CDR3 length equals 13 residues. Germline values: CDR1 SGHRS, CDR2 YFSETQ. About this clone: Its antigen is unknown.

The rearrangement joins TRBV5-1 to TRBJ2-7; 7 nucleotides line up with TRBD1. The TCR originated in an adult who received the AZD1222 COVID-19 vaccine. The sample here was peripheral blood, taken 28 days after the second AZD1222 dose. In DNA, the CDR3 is TGCGCCAGCAGCCCGGGACAGTTCTACGAGCAGTACTTC. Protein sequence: CASSPGQFYEQYF.